This T cell receptor (beta chain) is from a study of blood T cell repertoires in COVID-19. Per the original methods: Counts of nucleated cells, estimated from reference gene primer amplification, were obtained. Here immunoSEQ multiplex PCR was the method, and the copy in TCRdb shows in-frame clones only, minus some. D and trimming come from the DNA, and the V and J calls and clone size come from that table. Here the sample spans fewer than 250,000 clones, around 84% being singletons. Allocation to cohorts depended on clinical history reported by the participants. This CDR3 has 16 residues. Germline loops: CDR1 MDHEN, CDR2 SYDVKM. V lost 3 bases and J 4 bases, leaving 16 bases between the germline ends. This clone occurred a few times.

The sample consisted of PBMCs or T cells enriched from blood (not recorded which). This chain uses TRBV28 with TRBJ1-3; D not certain. The receptor's source is a woman under 40 who had recovered from COVID-19. Here the CDR3 DNA reads TGTGCCAGCAGTTTGCCCGGATCTAGGTCCGGAAACACCATATATTTT. Protein: CASSLPGSRSGNTIYF.